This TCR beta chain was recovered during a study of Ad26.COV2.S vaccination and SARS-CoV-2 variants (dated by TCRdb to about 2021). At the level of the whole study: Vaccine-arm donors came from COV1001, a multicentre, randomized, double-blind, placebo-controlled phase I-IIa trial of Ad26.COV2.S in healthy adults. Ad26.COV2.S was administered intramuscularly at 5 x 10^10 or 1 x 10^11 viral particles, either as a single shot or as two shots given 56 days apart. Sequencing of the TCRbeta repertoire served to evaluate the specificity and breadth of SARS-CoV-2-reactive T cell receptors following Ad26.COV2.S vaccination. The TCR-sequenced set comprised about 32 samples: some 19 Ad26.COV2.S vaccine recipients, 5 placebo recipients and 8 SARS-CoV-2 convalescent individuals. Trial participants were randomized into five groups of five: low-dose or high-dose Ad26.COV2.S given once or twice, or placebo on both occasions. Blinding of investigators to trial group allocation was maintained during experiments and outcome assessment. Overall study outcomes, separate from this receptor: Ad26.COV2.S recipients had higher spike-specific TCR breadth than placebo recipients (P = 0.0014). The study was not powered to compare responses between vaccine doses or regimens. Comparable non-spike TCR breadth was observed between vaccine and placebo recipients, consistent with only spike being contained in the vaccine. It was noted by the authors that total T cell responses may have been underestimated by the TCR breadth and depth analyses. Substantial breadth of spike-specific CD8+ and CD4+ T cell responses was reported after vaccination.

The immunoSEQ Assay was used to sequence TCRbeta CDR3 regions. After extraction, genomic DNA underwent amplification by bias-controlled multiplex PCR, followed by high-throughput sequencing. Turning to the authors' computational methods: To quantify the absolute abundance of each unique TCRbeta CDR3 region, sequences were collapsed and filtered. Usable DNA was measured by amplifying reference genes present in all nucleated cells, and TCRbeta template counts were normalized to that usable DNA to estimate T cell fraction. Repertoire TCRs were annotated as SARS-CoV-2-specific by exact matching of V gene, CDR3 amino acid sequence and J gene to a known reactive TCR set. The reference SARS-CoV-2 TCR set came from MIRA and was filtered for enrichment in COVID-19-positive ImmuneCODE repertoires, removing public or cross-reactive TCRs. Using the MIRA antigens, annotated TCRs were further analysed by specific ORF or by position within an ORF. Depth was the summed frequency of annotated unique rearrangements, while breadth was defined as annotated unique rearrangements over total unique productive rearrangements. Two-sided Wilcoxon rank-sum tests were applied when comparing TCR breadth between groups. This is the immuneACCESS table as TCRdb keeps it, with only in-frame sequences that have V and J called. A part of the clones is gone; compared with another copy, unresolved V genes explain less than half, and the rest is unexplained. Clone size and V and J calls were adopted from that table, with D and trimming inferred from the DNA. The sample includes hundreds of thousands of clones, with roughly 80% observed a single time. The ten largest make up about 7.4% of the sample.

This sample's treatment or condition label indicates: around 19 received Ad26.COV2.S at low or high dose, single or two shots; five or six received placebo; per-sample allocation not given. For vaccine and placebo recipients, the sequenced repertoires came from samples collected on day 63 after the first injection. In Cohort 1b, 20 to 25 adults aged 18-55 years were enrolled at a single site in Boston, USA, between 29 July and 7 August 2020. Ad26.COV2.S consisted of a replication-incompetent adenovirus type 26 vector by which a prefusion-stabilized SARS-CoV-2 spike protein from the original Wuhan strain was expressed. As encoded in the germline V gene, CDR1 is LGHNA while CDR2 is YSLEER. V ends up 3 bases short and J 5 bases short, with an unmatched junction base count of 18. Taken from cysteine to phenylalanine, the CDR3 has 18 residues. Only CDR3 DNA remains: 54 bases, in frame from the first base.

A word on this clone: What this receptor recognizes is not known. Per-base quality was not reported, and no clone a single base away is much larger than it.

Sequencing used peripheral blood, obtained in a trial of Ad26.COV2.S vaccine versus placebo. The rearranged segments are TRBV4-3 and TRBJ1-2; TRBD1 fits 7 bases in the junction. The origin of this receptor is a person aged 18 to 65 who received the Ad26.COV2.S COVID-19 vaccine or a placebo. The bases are TGCGCCAGCAGCCACCCGACAGACAGGGTCCAGTCAGCGTATGGCTACACCTTC. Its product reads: CASSHPTDRVQSAYGYTF.